The 27 T cell receptor beta chains listed next were all sequenced from one sample in a study of shared clonotypes between healthy human individuals. TCRdb's copy holds only in-frame clones and misses some; the assay was immunoSEQ multiplex PCR. The repertoire holds 2.3 million or so clones, with 93% as singletons. The specimen was naive CD4+ T cells from PBMCs. Subset here: CD45RA+ positively selected. These receptors were taken from a man aged 18 to 29 in good health. Some clones in this sample may be carry-over from other donors' samples.

V and J are TRBV6-6 and TRBJ2-5; D possibly matches TRBD1 or TRBD2 (5 bases each). V lost 5 bases and J lost 4, with 14 bases in between. Germline CDR1 and CDR2: MNHNY and SVGAGI (reference sequence). This CDR3 contains 14 residues. The CDR3 loop is CASSVGAGTETQYF. CDR3 nucleotide sequence: TGTGCCAGCAGTGTAGGTGCAGGGACAGAGACCCAGTACTTC.

The chain joins TRBV5-6 to TRBJ1-3; D not resolved. V lost 0 bases, J lost 4 bases, and 5 bases lay in between. The CDR3 extends over 13 amino acids. Germline lookup yields CDR1 SGHDT and CDR2 YYEEEE. The CDR3 region is CASSLGPGNTIYF. The CDR3, as DNA: TGTGCCAGCAGCTTGGGTCCCGGAAACACCATATATTTT.

The CDR3 reads CTTGRSGTEAFF. CDR3 bases: TGCACCACGGGTCGGTCGGGGACTGAAGCTTTCTTT. V and J are TRBV29-1 and TRBJ1-1; D is unresolved. The germline CDR1 and CDR2 sequences are SQVTM and ANQGSEA. The CDR3 loop spans 12 amino acids.

The chain couples TRBV4-1 to TRBJ2-3; D perhaps matches TRBD2 (6 bases). This CDR3 contains 17 residues. V was cut by 2 bases and J by 5 bases, with 20 bases left in between. Germline V CDR1 and CDR2: MGHRA, YSYEKL. The CDR3 DNA sequence: TGCGCCAGCAGCCAATACCCGAATAGGCGGGGCCAAGATACGCAGTATTTT. It specifies CASSQYPNRRGQDTQYF.

The gene calls are TRBV4-1 and TRBJ2-5; weak D call: TRBD2 (6 bases). V was cut by 1 base and J by 7 bases, with 16 bases left in between. CDR1 MGHRA and CDR2 YSYEKL come from the germline V gene. The CDR3 totals 15 residues. CDR3 bases: TGCGCCAGCAGCCAAGTACCCGGGACTTTAGGGACCCAGTACTTC. As protein: CASSQVPGTLGTQYF.

V is TRBV28 and J is TRBJ1-2, with TRBD1 matching over 7 bases. V shed 5 bases and J 8 bases; nucleotides not matched to a gene: 20. The length of the CDR3 is 17 residues. Germline loops: CDR1 MDHEN, CDR2 SYDVKM. The DNA of the CDR3 is TGTGCCAGCAGTCCCCTTATGACAGGGTTTCCAGCCTGGGGCTACACCTTC. Its protein product is CASSPLMTGFPAWGYTF.

The chain employs TRBV5-1 and TRBJ2-5, with 8 bases that match TRBD1. V gave up 4 bases and J gave up 2 bases; unmatched junction bases: 10. CDR1 and CDR2 (germline): SGHRS, YFSETQ. The CDR3 contains 16 residues. CDR3 region: CASSRATGAPQETQYF. CDR3 nucleotide sequence: TGCGCCAGCAGCCGAGCGACAGGGGCGCCGCAAGAGACCCAGTACTTC.

This clone was counted a single time. V is TRBV6-1 and J is TRBJ1-1; tentatively, D is TRBD1 (5 bases). The CDR3 contains 14 residues. The V and J ends lost 3 bases and 9 bases respectively, with 17 bases between them. Germline V gene data show CDR1 as MNHNS and CDR2 as SASEGT. The CDR3 sequence is CASSDQGKIGKAFF. The CDR3 DNA reads as TGTGCCAGCAGTGATCAGGGAAAGATTGGCAAAGCTTTCTTT.

The chain links TRBV27 to TRBJ2-7, with D perhaps TRBD1 (5 bases). Germline values: CDR1 MNHEY, CDR2 SMNVEV (reference sequence). The germline V and J ends were trimmed by 1 base and 7 bases, with 11 bases remaining between them. This CDR3 has 13 amino acids. The CDR3 bases are TGTGCCAGCAGTTTATACGGCAGGGTAGAGCAGTACTTC. Translation: CASSLYGRVEQYF.

This clone showed up just once. Relative to the germline gene, one junction end is altered; a read error may explain this. This chain connects TRBV5-6 to TRBJ2-3; 9 nucleotides align to TRBD2. The CDR3 has 16 residues. Germline V gene sequence: CDR1 SGHDT, CDR2 YYEEEE. In DNA, the CDR3 is TGTGCCAGCAGCTTGGAGGCTAGCGGGAACACAGATGCGCAGTATTTT. Amino acid sequence: CASSLEASGNTDAQYF.

The V gene is TRBV11-2, the J gene TRBJ1-4, with D unclear. The V end was cut by 1 base, the J end by 0 bases, with 12 bases between. The CDR3 has 17 amino acids. Germline assignment: CDR1 SGHAT and CDR2 FQNNGV. The CDR3 here is CASSLGLTSATNEKLFF. As DNA, the CDR3 is TGTGCCAGCAGCTTAGGTCTGACTTCTGCAACTAATGAAAAACTGTTTTTT.

The V and J genes are TRBV7-3 and TRBJ2-7; 7 nucleotides match TRBD2. J gave up 0 bases and V 5 bases, and 10 bases lay outside the gene matches. Germline loops: CDR1 SGHTA, CDR2 FQGTGA. This CDR3 region has 16 residues. CDR3: CASSPTGGSRSYEQYF. In DNA form, the CDR3 reads TGTGCCAGCAGCCCTACCGGGGGGTCCCGCTCCTACGAGCAGTACTTC.

The chain joins TRBV7-2 to TRBJ2-7; 9 bases line up with TRBD1. The CDR3 spans 14 residues. The V segment lost 3 bases and the J segment 2 bases; nucleotides outside the gene matches: 2. Germline-derived CDR1 and CDR2 are SGHTA and FQGNSA. The DNA for the CDR3 is TGTGCCAGCAGCTTCACAGGGGGCACCTACGAGCAGTACTTC. It is translated as CASSFTGGTYEQYF.

The chain employs TRBV4-1 and TRBJ1-5; D call uncertain. Per the germline V gene, CDR1 is MGHRA and CDR2 is YSYEKL. V shed 1 base and J shed 5 bases, with 9 bases lying between them. The CDR3 is made up of 14 amino acids. The CDR3 loop is CASSQGWAYQPQHF. The CDR3 nucleotides are TGCGCCAGCAGCCAAGGCTGGGCATATCAGCCCCAGCATTTT.

The chain has TRBV5-1 and TRBJ2-2; TRBD1 matches 11 bases. V was clipped by 4 bases and J by 0 bases; unmatched bases: 5. The germline V gene has CDR1 SGHRS and CDR2 YFSETQ. The CDR3 loop spans 17 amino acids. CDR3 nucleotide sequence: TGCGCCAGCAGCGATTGGGACAGGGGGGCGAACACCGGGGAGCTGTTTTTT. Translation: CASSDWDRGANTGELFF.

The chain links TRBV5-4 to TRBJ2-7, with D perhaps TRBD2 (6 bases). The V gene's germline CDR1 is SGHNT and CDR2 YYREEE (reference sequence). Trimming removed 4 bases from V and 0 bases from J, with 11 bases in between. CDR3 length equals 14 residues. The CDR3 nucleotides are TGTGCCAGCAGCCCGGGACTCCGCTCCTACGAGCAGTACTTC. This translates into CASSPGLRSYEQYF.

This clone appeared a few times. This chain uses TRBV4-1 with TRBJ1-1, with D possibly TRBD1 on 5 matching bases. Trimming shortened V by 1 base and J by 3 bases, and 12 bases separated the two germline ends. The CDR3 length is 15 residues. CDR1 is MGHRA and CDR2 is YSYEKL in the germline V gene. The CDR3 sequence is CASSQGTGDDTEAFF. The CDR3 coding sequence is TGCGCCAGCAGCCAAGGCACGGGGGATGACACTGAAGCTTTCTTT.

This chain connects TRBV5-1 to TRBJ2-5; D not resolved. Germline V gene sequence: CDR1 SGHRS, CDR2 YFSETQ. The CDR3 sequence is 15 residues long. V lost 4 bases and J lost 3, with 16 bases in between. CDR3 sequence: CASSKTVTLEETQYF. DNA of the CDR3: TGCGCCAGCAGCAAAACGGTGACACTCGAAGAGACCCAGTACTTC.

V and J are TRBV5-1 and TRBJ2-1; D is tentatively TRBD1 or TRBD2 (7 bases each). V lost 4 bases, J lost 9 bases, and 23 bases lay in between. The CDR3 runs to 16 residues. Germline CDR1 is SGHRS and CDR2 is YFSETQ. This CDR3 is CASSLLRGGGLGEQFF. DNA for the CDR3: TGCGCCAGCAGCCTCCTTAGGGGAGGGGGCCTCGGTGAGCAGTTCTTC.

This clone came up once. The genes are TRBV27 and TRBJ1-5, with 7 bases matching TRBD1. Germline loops: CDR1 MNHEY, CDR2 SMNVEV (reference sequence). The V gene end was trimmed by 5 bases and the J gene end by 5 bases; junction bases not matched to a gene: 15. This CDR3 spans 17 amino acids. The CDR3 region has the DNA TGTGCCAGCAGTCTAGCTCCACGGACAGGTCTTTATCAGCCCCAGCATTTT. Protein sequence: CASSLAPRTGLYQPQHF.

The chain has TRBV6-5 and TRBJ1-1; D remains unclear. Trimming cost V 0 bases and J 1 base, with 9 bases left between them. The CDR3 runs 15 residues. The germline gives CDR1 MNHEY, CDR2 SVGAGI. The CDR3 protein is CASSYSRWANTEAFF. In nucleotides, the CDR3 is TGTGCCAGCAGTTACTCCAGGTGGGCGAACACTGAAGCTTTCTTT.

The chain joins TRBV25-1 to TRBJ2-2; maybe TRBD1 (6 bases). Germline V lookup: CDR1 MGHDK, CDR2 SYGVNS. The CDR3 contains 18 residues. Trimming pared 6 bases from V and 6 bases from J, leaving 26 bases between. In DNA form, the CDR3 reads TGTGCCAGCAGAAGAACCGGACCAGGGGTGAGGGTGGCCGGGGAGCTGTTTTTT. It yields the protein CASRRTGPGVRVAGELFF.

For this clone: Other DNA sequences in this specimen translate into the identical CDR3. V gene TRBV9 combines with J gene TRBJ1-2; 9 bases agree with TRBD1. Looked up from germline, CDR1 is SGDLS and CDR2 is YYNGEE. V dropped 3 bases and J dropped 2; count of bases not matched to a gene: 2. There are 14 residues in the CDR3. DNA for the CDR3: TGTGCCAGCAGCGAGGGACAGGGAAACTATGGCTACACCTTC. It encodes CASSEGQGNYGYTF.

The chain couples TRBV28 to TRBJ1-2; no definite D call. The CDR3 is made up of 12 amino acids. CDR1 MDHEN and CDR2 SYDVKM come from the germline V gene. V was pared by 6 bases and J by 7 bases, with 12 bases between. CDR3 DNA sequence: TGTGCCAGCAGGAGGGCAGGAACTGGCTACACCTTC. This gives the protein CASRRAGTGYTF.

This chain joins TRBV6-1 and TRBJ1-2; D is ambiguous. The V end lost 1 base, the J end lost 4 bases, and 10 bases lay between the germline ends. This CDR3 region has 14 residues. The V gene's germline CDR1 is MNHNS and CDR2 SASEGT. The CDR3 loop reads CASSEGAVFYGYTF. In DNA, the CDR3 is TGTGCCAGCAGTGAAGGAGCAGTCTTCTATGGCTACACCTTC.

The gene calls are TRBV2 and TRBJ1-2; 10 bases align to TRBD1. The CDR3 loop spans 14 amino acids. V shed 7 bases, J shed 5 bases, and the junction held 7 bases outside the gene matches. CDR1 and CDR2 (germline): SNHLY, FYNNEI. Here the CDR3 DNA reads TGTGCCAGCACCCCAACGGGACAGGGGTATGGCTACACCTTC. Protein sequence: CASTPTGQGYGYTF. The full variable domain, completed using reference TRBV2 and TRBJ1-2, is EPEVTQTPSHQVTQMGQEVILRCVPISNHLYFYWYRQILGQKVEFLVSFYNNEISEKSEIFDDQFSVERPDGSNFTLKIRSTKLEDSAMYFCASTPTGQGYGYTFGSGTRLTVV.

Concerning this clone itself: Other DNA sequences in the sample encode the same CDR3. The chain links TRBV6-6 to TRBJ1-5; 9 bases are shared with TRBD1. The junction had 3 bases not matched to a gene; V was cut back by 8 bases and J by 4 bases. Germline lookup yields CDR1 MNHNY and CDR2 SVGAGI (reference sequence). The CDR3 loop spans 13 amino acids. CDR3 coding DNA: TGTGCCAGCTCCGGGACAGGGAATCAGCCCCAGCATTTT. Translation: CASSGTGNQPQHF.